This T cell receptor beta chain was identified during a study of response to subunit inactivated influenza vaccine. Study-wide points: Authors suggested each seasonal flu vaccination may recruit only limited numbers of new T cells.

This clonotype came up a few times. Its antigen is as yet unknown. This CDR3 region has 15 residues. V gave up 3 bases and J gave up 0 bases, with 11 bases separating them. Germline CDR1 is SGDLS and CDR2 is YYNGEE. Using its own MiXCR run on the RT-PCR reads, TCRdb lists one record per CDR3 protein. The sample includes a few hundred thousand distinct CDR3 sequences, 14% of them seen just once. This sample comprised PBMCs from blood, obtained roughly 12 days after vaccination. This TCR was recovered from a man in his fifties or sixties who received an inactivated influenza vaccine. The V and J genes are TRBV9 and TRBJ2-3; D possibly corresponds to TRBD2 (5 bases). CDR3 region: CASSAERHSTDTQYF. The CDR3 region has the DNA TGTGCCAGCAGCGCAGAGCGGCATAGCACAGATACGCAGTATTTT.